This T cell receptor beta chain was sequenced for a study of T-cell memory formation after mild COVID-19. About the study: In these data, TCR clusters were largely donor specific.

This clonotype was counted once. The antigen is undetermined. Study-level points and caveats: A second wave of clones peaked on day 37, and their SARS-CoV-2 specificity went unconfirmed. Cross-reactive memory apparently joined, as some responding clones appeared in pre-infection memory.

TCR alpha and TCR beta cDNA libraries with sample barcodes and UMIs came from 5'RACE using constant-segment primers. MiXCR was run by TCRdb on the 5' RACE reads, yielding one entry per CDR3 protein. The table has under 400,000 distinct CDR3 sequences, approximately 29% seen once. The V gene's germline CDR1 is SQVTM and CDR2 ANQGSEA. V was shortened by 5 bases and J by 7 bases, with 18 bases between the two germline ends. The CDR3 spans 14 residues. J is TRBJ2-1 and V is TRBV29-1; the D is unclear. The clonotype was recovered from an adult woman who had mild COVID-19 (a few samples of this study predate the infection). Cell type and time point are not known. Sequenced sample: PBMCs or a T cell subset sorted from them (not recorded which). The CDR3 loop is CSVTPSVVANEQFF. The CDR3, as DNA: TGCAGCGTTACCCCGAGCGTAGTTGCGAATGAGCAGTTCTTC.